These 23 T cell receptor beta chains were all obtained from the same sample, sequenced in a study of T cell responses to AZD1222 COVID-19 vaccine. Generated by immunoSEQ multiplex PCR, the TCRdb table keeps only in-frame clones and is missing some. The sample shows about 130,000 clones, around 90% of them seen only once. Here the sequenced sample was peripheral blood, taken on day 0 of AZD1222 vaccination. These receptors were taken from an adult in good health.

The chain employs TRBV7-2 and TRBJ1-1, with TRBD1 identical over 7 bases. CDR1 and CDR2 (germline): SGHTA, FQGNSA. Trimming at V came to 4 bases and at J to 1 base, leaving 3 bases not matched to a gene. There are 14 residues in the CDR3. The CDR3 sequence is CASSSRTGNTEAFF. DNA for the CDR3: TGTGCCAGCAGCTCGCGGACAGGGAACACTGAAGCTTTCTTT.

The chain recombines TRBV20-1 with TRBJ1-2; D possibly corresponds to TRBD1 (5 bases). There are 11 residues in the CDR3. Trimming left V 1 base short and J 8 bases short, with 8 bases between. Germline V gene sequence: CDR1 DFQATT, CDR2 SNEGSKA (reference sequence). The CDR3 DNA follows: TGCAGTGCTAGAGCAGGGCGCGGCTACACCTTC. Protein: CSARAGRGYTF.

The chain carries TRBV19 and TRBJ1-3; D is perhaps TRBD1 (6 bases). The germline gives CDR1 LNHDA, CDR2 SQIVND (reference sequence). The CDR3 spans 15 residues. The germline V and J ends were trimmed by 5 bases and 0 bases, with 11 bases remaining between them. The CDR3 spells CASSADRSSGNTIYF. In nucleotides, the CDR3 is TGTGCCAGTAGTGCCGACAGGAGCTCTGGAAACACCATATATTTT. Full variable domain (outside the CDR3, taken from reference TRBV19 and TRBJ1-3): DGGITQSPKYLFRKEGQNVTLSCEQNLNHDAMYWYRQDPGQGLRLIYYSQIVNDFQKGDIAEGYSVSREKKESFPLTVTSAQKNPTAFYLCASSADRSSGNTIYFGEGSWLTVV.

This clone was picked up one time. The chain links TRBV10-3 to TRBJ2-7; 10 bases fit TRBD1. V was clipped by 6 bases and J by 2 bases; unmatched bases: 13. Germline loops: CDR1 ENHRY, CDR2 SYGVKD. This CDR3 comprises 17 residues. The CDR3 reads CAISDPNPGQGTYEQYF. In DNA form, the CDR3 reads TGTGCCATCAGCGATCCGAACCCGGGACAGGGGACCTACGAGCAGTACTTC.

V and J are TRBV6-5 and TRBJ2-5; D not resolved. The CDR3 spans 14 residues. V was clipped by 9 bases and J by 0 bases, with 14 bases between them. From germline, CDR1 is MNHEY and CDR2 SVGAGI. The DNA of the CDR3 is TGTGCCAGTACGAGAGGACCTAACCAAGAGACCCAGTACTTC. Protein: CASTRGPNQETQYF.

The chain is built from TRBV29-1 and TRBJ2-2; perhaps TRBD2 as D (6 bases). In germline, CDR1 is SQVTM, CDR2 ANQGSEA. The CDR3 loop spans 12 amino acids. V lost 6 bases and J lost 6, with 11 bases in between. The CDR3 DNA follows: TGCAGCGTAGGCTCTAGCGCCGGGGAGCTGTTTTTT. The encoded protein is CSVGSSAGELFF.

This sequence joins TRBV5-1 and TRBJ2-7, with 7 bases lining up with TRBD1. Germline V gives CDR1 SGHRS, CDR2 YFSETQ. The CDR3 length is 15 residues. The trim removed 3 bases at V and 4 bases at J, leaving 10 bases unmatched. CDR3: CASSYDIGTVYEQYF. The DNA for the CDR3 is TGCGCCAGCAGCTACGATATAGGGACAGTGTACGAGCAGTACTTC.

A note on this clone: Other nucleotide sequences in the sample specify the same CDR3. The chain employs TRBV9 and TRBJ1-5; D unclear. The CDR3 length is 14 residues. Looked up from germline, CDR1 is SGDLS and CDR2 is YYNGEE. V lost 0 bases and J 0 bases, leaving 4 bases between the germline ends. CDR3 residues: CASSVGGSNQPQHF. The CDR3 DNA follows: TGTGCCAGCAGCGTAGGGGGTAGCAATCAGCCCCAGCATTTT.

The V call is TRBV20-1, the J call TRBJ1-1; D perhaps matches TRBD1 (5 bases). Germline-derived CDR1 and CDR2 are DFQATT and SNEGSKA (reference sequence). Trimming cost V 2 bases and J 6 bases, with 7 bases left between them. This CDR3 has 11 residues. Here the CDR3 DNA reads TGCAGTGCTAGACAGGGACCTGAAGCTTTCTTT. This codes for CSARQGPEAFF.

CDR3 in DNA: TGCGCCAGCAGCCAAGATAGCGGGAGTTACGAGCAGTACTTC. This sequence encodes CASSQDSGSYEQYF. The chain employs TRBV4-1 and TRBJ2-7, with 9 bases aligning to TRBD2. V lost 0 bases, J lost 4 bases, and 1 base stayed unmatched. CDR3 length: 14 amino acids. Germline CDR1 and CDR2: MGHRA and YSYEKL.

The CDR3, as DNA: TGTGCTAGTGGTTTGGCCCCCAGGGTGTATAGCAATCAGCCCCAGCATTTT. Protein product: CASGLAPRVYSNQPQHF. V and J are TRBV12-5 and TRBJ1-5, with D maybe TRBD1 (5 bases). The germline V gene has CDR1 LGHNT and CDR2 FRNRAP. The CDR3 contains 17 residues. With 1 base removed from V and 0 bases from J, the gap between germline ends came to 13 bases.

The chain combines TRBV11-3 with TRBJ2-5, with D uncertain. CDR1 and CDR2 (germline): SGHNT, YENEEA. The CDR3 is 12 residues long. The V and J ends lost 2 bases and 0 bases respectively, with 1 base between them. CDR3 sequence (DNA): TGTGCCAGCAGCTTAAACCAAGAGACCCAGTACTTC. Translating gives CASSLNQETQYF.

This sequence joins TRBV6-5 and TRBJ1-5; D unresolved. CDR1 is MNHEY, CDR2 SVGAGI, per germline. This CDR3 contains 14 residues. V was pared by 2 bases and J by 6 bases, with 11 bases between. The CDR3 loop is CASSYKAGSQPQHF. The CDR3 DNA reads TGTGCCAGCAGTTACAAGGCAGGTAGTCAGCCCCAGCATTTT.

This chain joins TRBV27 and TRBJ2-7, with unresolved D. Trimming cost V 3 bases and J 6 bases, with 15 bases left between them. Germline assignment: CDR1 MNHEY and CDR2 SMNVEV (reference sequence). The CDR3 has 14 residues. The CDR3 protein is CASSFRAFASEQYF. DNA of the CDR3: TGTGCCAGCAGTTTTCGGGCTTTTGCGAGCGAGCAGTACTTC.

This chain uses TRBV29-1 with TRBJ2-5; 9 bases are a match to TRBD1. Germline CDR1 is SQVTM and CDR2 is ANQGSEA. The CDR3 extends over 14 amino acids. J was trimmed by 4 bases and V by 1 base; bases with no gene match: 4. CDR3 loop: CSVEARDRVETQYF. CDR3 in DNA: TGCAGCGTTGAAGCACGGGACAGGGTAGAGACCCAGTACTTC.

V gene TRBV28 combines with J gene TRBJ1-2; 7 bases are shared with TRBD1. This CDR3 is 15 amino acids long. Germline lookup yields CDR1 MDHEN and CDR2 SYDVKM. V lost 5 bases, J lost 2 bases, and 8 bases stayed unmatched. The CDR3 sequence: CASSPGQVANYGYTF. CDR3 in DNA: TGTGCCAGCAGTCCTGGACAGGTAGCCAACTATGGCTACACCTTC.

The chain couples TRBV6-5 to TRBJ2-1, with 8 positions matching TRBD1. The CDR3 consists of 15 residues. V lost 5 bases to trimming and J lost 6 bases; unmatched junction nucleotides: 9. Germline assignment: CDR1 MNHEY and CDR2 SVGAGI. The CDR3 here is CASSPRGTGVNEQFF. Written as DNA, the CDR3 is TGTGCCAGCAGTCCCCGTGGGACAGGCGTCAATGAGCAGTTCTTC.

The genes are TRBV27 and TRBJ2-7; possible D gene TRBD2, 5 bases. V dropped 3 bases and J dropped 2 bases, with 8 bases sitting between them. Germline CDR1 MNHEY, CDR2 SMNVEV (reference sequence). The CDR3 is 13 amino acids. The CDR3 is CASSFPGTYEQYF. The DNA for the CDR3 is TGTGCCAGCAGTTTCCCGGGAACCTACGAGCAGTACTTC.

J is TRBJ1-1 and V is TRBV19; tentative D call: TRBD1 (5 bases). V was clipped by 6 bases and J by 1 base, with 12 bases between them. The CDR3 has 14 amino acids. The V gene's germline CDR1 is LNHDA and CDR2 SQIVND (reference sequence). This chain's CDR3 is CASRLGTSNTEAFF. The CDR3 nucleotides are TGTGCCAGTAGGCTAGGGACCTCGAACACTGAAGCTTTCTTT.

This chain joins TRBV6-4 and TRBJ2-3, with D possibly matching TRBD1 (5 bases). The CDR3 has 16 residues. Deletions cut 2 bases from V and 0 bases from J, with 12 bases between. CDR1 is MRHNA and CDR2 is SNTAGT in the germline V gene. CDR3 DNA sequence: TGTGCCAGCAGTGACGGGGCTTCCATAAGCACAGATACGCAGTATTTT. Encoded protein: CASSDGASISTDTQYF.

Written as DNA, the CDR3 is TGCGCCAGCAGCCGGAACATTGGGGACAAACTGTTTTTT. Its protein is CASSRNIGDKLFF. The chain joins TRBV4-1 to TRBJ1-4; perhaps TRBD1 as D (5 bases). The CDR3 is made up of 13 amino acids. Germline values: CDR1 MGHRA, CDR2 YSYEKL. V shed 4 bases and J shed 11 bases, with 14 bases lying between them.

This clone has a single count. This sequence joins TRBV18 and TRBJ1-3, with a tentative D call TRBD1 (5 bases). The CDR3 consists of 16 residues. Trimming cost V 6 bases and J 0 bases, with 15 bases left between them. The germline V gene has CDR1 KGHSH and CDR2 LQKENI. CDR3 region: CASSQKGARSGNTIYF. DNA of the CDR3: TGTGCCAGCTCTCAAAAAGGGGCCCGCTCTGGAAACACCATATATTTT.

The genes are TRBV29-1 and TRBJ1-1, with D tentatively TRBD1 (5 bases). The V end was cut by 6 bases, the J end by 2 bases, with 10 bases between. Germline V gene sequence: CDR1 SQVTM, CDR2 ANQGSEA. The CDR3 is 12 amino acids. Here the CDR3 DNA reads TGCAGCGTAAAACAGGTTAACACTGAAGCTTTCTTT. Protein product: CSVKQVNTEAFF. Together with reference TRBV29-1 and TRBJ1-1, the CDR3 gives the full variable domain: SAVISQKPSRDICQRGTSLTIQCQVDSQVTMMFWYRQQPGQSLTLIATANQGSEATYESGFVIDKFPISRPNLTFSTLTVSNMSPEDSSIYLCSVKQVNTEAFFGQGTRLTVV.